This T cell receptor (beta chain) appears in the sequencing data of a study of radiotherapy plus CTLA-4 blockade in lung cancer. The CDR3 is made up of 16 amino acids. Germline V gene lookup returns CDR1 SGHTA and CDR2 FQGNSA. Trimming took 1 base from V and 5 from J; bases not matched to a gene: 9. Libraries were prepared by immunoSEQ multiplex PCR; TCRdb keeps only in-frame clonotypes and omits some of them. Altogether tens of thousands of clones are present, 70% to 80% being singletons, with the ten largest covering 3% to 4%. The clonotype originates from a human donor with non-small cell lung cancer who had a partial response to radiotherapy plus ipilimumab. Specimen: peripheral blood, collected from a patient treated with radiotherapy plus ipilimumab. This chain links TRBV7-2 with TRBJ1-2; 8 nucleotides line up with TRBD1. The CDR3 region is CASSLGWAGGDYGYTF. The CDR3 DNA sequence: TGTGCCAGCAGCTTAGGGTGGGCAGGGGGCGATTATGGCTACACCTTC.